The 27 T cell receptor beta chains reported below all come from one sample, sequenced in a study of identical twins. TCRdb analysed the 5' RACE reads with MiXCR anew, one entry per CDR3 protein. The sample has around 220,000 distinct CDR3 sequences; 10% to 13% are singletons. Sample: memory T cells sorted from blood. The receptors originated from a man between 50 and 59 years old in good health.

This clonotype was recorded at least ten times. J is TRBJ2-2 and V is TRBV7-9; the D call may be TRBD1 or TRBD2 (6 bases each). Germline V gene sequence: CDR1 SEHNR, CDR2 FQNEAQ (reference sequence). V lost 5 bases and J 4 bases, leaving 17 bases between the germline ends. The length of the CDR3 is 16 residues. The CDR3 DNA sequence: TGTGCCAGCAGCAAGGGGGACTTTACAGCCACCGGGGAGCTGTTTTTT. Encoded protein: CASSKGDFTATGELFF.

This clonotype appeared many times. The chain recombines TRBV7-2 with TRBJ2-2; D uncertain. This CDR3 is 13 amino acids long. V was shortened by 5 bases and J by 4 bases, with 8 bases between the two germline ends. Per the germline V gene, CDR1 is SGHTA and CDR2 is FQGNSA. The chain's CDR3 is CASSHVSTGELFF. CDR3 sequence (DNA): TGTGCCAGCAGCCACGTGAGCACCGGGGAGCTGTTTTTT.

The chain recombines TRBV19 with TRBJ1-5, with 8 nucleotides matching TRBD1. The germline gives CDR1 LNHDA, CDR2 SQIVND (reference sequence). This CDR3 contains 16 residues. V trimming: 7 bases; J trimming: 3 bases; junction bases outside the gene matches: 11. The CDR3 DNA reads TGTGCCAGTAATACTCGGACAGGGAGTGTCAATCAGCCCCAGCATTTT. Amino acids: CASNTRTGSVNQPQHF. Together with reference TRBV19 and TRBJ1-5, the CDR3 gives the full variable domain: DGGITQSPKYLFRKEGQNVTLSCEQNLNHDAMYWYRQDPGQGLRLIYYSQIVNDFQKGDIAEGYSVSREKKESFPLTVTSAQKNPTAFYLCASNTRTGSVNQPQHFGDGTRLSIL.

The chain links TRBV4-3 to TRBJ2-7; 11 bases are a match to TRBD1. The CDR3 is made up of 15 amino acids. The junction had 2 bases not matched to a gene; V was cut back by 1 base and J by 3 bases. Germline assignment: CDR1 LGHNA and CDR2 YSLEER. The CDR3 region is CASSQGTGGLYEQYF. The CDR3 coding sequence is TGCGCCAGCAGCCAAGGGACAGGGGGCCTCTACGAGCAGTACTTC.

The genes are TRBV5-1 and TRBJ2-2; D is unresolved. V gave up 2 bases and J gave up 0 bases, with 5 bases separating them. The CDR3 spans 14 residues. The germline V gene has CDR1 SGHRS and CDR2 YFSETQ. The chain's CDR3 is CASSFLANTGELFF. CDR3 sequence (DNA): TGCGCCAGCAGCTTTCTCGCGAACACCGGGGAGCTGTTTTTT.

This clonotype was recorded many times. This chain joins TRBV20-1 and TRBJ2-1; TRBD2 is a possible D gene (6 bases). Trimming removed 0 bases from V and 8 bases from J, with 14 bases in between. CDR3 length: 14 residues. The germline V gene encodes CDR1 DFQATT and CDR2 SNEGSKA (reference sequence). The CDR3 DNA follows: TGCAGTGCTAGAGATCTGGCGGGAATCTATGAGCAGTTCTTC. Translation: CSARDLAGIYEQFF.

This clonotype has just a few counts. V usage is TRBV20-1 and J usage is TRBJ2-7; 8 nucleotides align to TRBD2. Per germline, CDR1 DFQATT and CDR2 SNEGSKA (reference sequence). This CDR3 is 12 amino acids long. Unmatched junction bases numbered 2, after V lost 2 bases and J lost 5 bases. The DNA for the CDR3 is TGCAGTGCTAGAAGCGGGGGACACGAGCAGTACTTC. It translates to CSARSGGHEQYF.

There are many counts of this clonotype. V usage is TRBV20-1 and J usage is TRBJ2-7, with 8 bases identical to TRBD2. TRBJ2-5 explains the end of the DNA better; the J call may be wrong. Germline CDR1 reads DFQATT; CDR2 reads SNEGSKA (reference sequence). This CDR3 spans 14 amino acids. CDR3 in amino acids: CSARPRTSGSTQYF. In DNA, the CDR3 is TGCAGTGCTAGGCCCCGAACTAGCGGCTCGACCCAGTACTTC.

This clonotype has a count of ten or more. CDR3 sequence (DNA): TGCAGTGCTCCCCGTGGATGGGGACTCGCCGAGCAGTACTTC. Protein: CSAPRGWGLAEQYF. The gene calls are TRBV20-1 and TRBJ2-7; TRBD2 might be the D (6 bases). The V gene lost 5 bases and the J gene lost 6 bases, with 20 bases spanning the gap. Germline values: CDR1 DFQATT, CDR2 SNEGSKA (reference sequence). The CDR3 contains 14 residues.

This chain links TRBV7-6 with TRBJ2-2, with 9 bases identical to TRBD1. This CDR3 is built from 15 residues. CDR1 is SGHVS, CDR2 FNYEAQ, per germline. The trim removed 5 bases at V and 4 bases at J, leaving 5 bases unmatched. The chain's CDR3 is CASSSPGQGTGELFF. CDR3 in DNA: TGTGCCAGCAGCAGCCCGGGACAGGGCACCGGGGAGCTGTTTTTT. The whole variable domain, remainder taken from reference TRBV7-6 and TRBJ2-2, is GAGVSQSPRYKVTKRGQDVALRCDPISGHVSLYWYRQALGQGPEFLTYFNYEAQQDKSGLPNDRFSAERPEGSISTLTIQRTEQRDSAMYRCASSSPGQGTGELFFGEGSRLTVL.

This clonotype was counted many times. V gene TRBV6-1 combines with J gene TRBJ2-7, with a weak D call TRBD1 (6 bases). Germline V gene data show CDR1 as MNHNS and CDR2 as SASEGT. The CDR3 consists of 15 residues. V was shortened by 6 bases and J by 4 bases, with 19 bases between the two germline ends. CDR3 coding DNA: TGTGCCAGCAGAAAAATAGGTGGGGGCCCTTACGAGCAGTACTTC. Translating gives CASRKIGGGPYEQYF.

This chain uses TRBV11-2 with TRBJ2-1, with TRBD2 identical over 9 bases. Unmatched junction bases numbered 11, after V lost 5 bases and J lost 6 bases. The CDR3 has 16 residues. Germline V lookup: CDR1 SGHAT, CDR2 FQNNGV. The DNA of the CDR3 is TGTGCCAGCAGCCTTAACTCCGGGACTAGCTTCAATGAGCAGTTCTTC. This gives the protein CASSLNSGTSFNEQFF.

In this sample, this clonotype turned up many times. V and J are TRBV7-2 and TRBJ1-4; D is uncertain. Germline-derived CDR1 and CDR2 are SGHTA and FQGNSA. The CDR3 runs to 14 residues. Trimming cost V 5 bases and J 8 bases, with 15 bases left between them. Here the CDR3 DNA reads TGTGCCAGCAGCCCTGACGCCGGTTGGGAAAAACTGTTTTTT. This gives the protein CASSPDAGWEKLFF.

This clonotype has a count of ten or more. V is TRBV10-2 and J is TRBJ2-5; 10 bases align to TRBD2. The CDR3 spans 16 residues. Per the germline V gene, CDR1 is WSHSY and CDR2 is SAAADI. V lost 3 bases and J lost 4; bases outside the gene matches: 8. The CDR3 coding sequence is TGCGCCAGCAGTGACATCCAGCGGGGGGGCTTAGAGACCCAGTACTTC. Amino acids: CASSDIQRGGLETQYF.

This clonotype was found a few times. The chain is built from TRBV7-2 and TRBJ1-1; D remains ambiguous. Per the germline V gene, CDR1 is SGHTA and CDR2 is FQGNSA. There are 15 residues in the CDR3. V was cut by 3 bases and J by 1 base, with 12 bases left in between. This CDR3 is CASSLSHRKNTEAFF. CDR3 bases: TGTGCCAGCAGCTTGAGCCACCGTAAGAACACTGAAGCTTTCTTT.

This clonotype was seen many times. The rearrangement uses TRBV7-9 and TRBJ1-4; D is uncertain. This CDR3 contains 13 residues. The V end lost 3 bases, the J end lost 8 bases, and 10 bases lay between the germline ends. The V gene's germline CDR1 is SEHNR and CDR2 FQNEAQ (reference sequence). The CDR3 is CASSFNSPEKLFF. For the CDR3, the DNA is TGTGCCAGCAGCTTTAATTCCCCCGAAAAACTGTTTTTT.

This clonotype came up a few times. The chain recombines TRBV7-9 with TRBJ2-7; no firm D call. Germline V gene data show CDR1 as SEHNR and CDR2 as FQNEAQ (reference sequence). The V end was cut by 3 bases, the J end by 0 bases, with 12 bases between. The CDR3 has 15 residues. The CDR3 coding sequence is TGTGCCAGCAGCTTTCCCACCATCCACTCCTACGAGCAGTACTTC. This codes for CASSFPTIHSYEQYF.

The sample holds a few counts of this clonotype. The chain uses TRBV2 and TRBJ2-7; D unclear. Germline CDR1 is SNHLY and CDR2 is FYNNEI. This CDR3 is 15 amino acids long. V was clipped by 4 bases and J by 1 base, with 14 bases between them. The CDR3 spells CASSVSREISYEQYF. The CDR3 DNA follows: TGTGCCAGCAGTGTTAGTAGGGAAATTTCCTACGAGCAGTACTTC.

The sample holds a few counts of this clonotype. The chain employs TRBV12-3 or TRBV12-4 and TRBJ2-5, with TRBD2 as a possible D gene (6 bases). The ends were cut back, 6 bases at V and 5 bases at J, with 19 bases in the middle. This CDR3 comprises 15 residues. In DNA form, the CDR3 reads TGTGCCAGCAGCCGGAGGGATGATGGACGGGAGACCCAGTACTTC. It translates to CASSRRDDGRETQYF.

V and J are TRBV11-2 and TRBJ1-1; no clear D gene. This CDR3 has 13 residues. From germline, CDR1 is SGHAT and CDR2 FQNNGV. V was cut by 0 bases and J by 7 bases, with 9 bases left in between. CDR3 sequence: CASSLDPRVEAFF. For the CDR3, the DNA is TGTGCCAGCAGCTTAGATCCACGGGTTGAAGCTTTCTTT.

This clonotype was picked up many times. This sequence joins TRBV28 and TRBJ1-2; perhaps TRBD1 as D (5 bases). Germline V gene lookup returns CDR1 MDHEN and CDR2 SYDVKM. CDR3 length: 14 residues. The V end was cut by 6 bases, the J end by 2 bases, with 13 bases between. The CDR3 protein is CASRTGRRNYGYTF. For the CDR3, the DNA is TGTGCCAGCAGGACGGGACGGAGGAACTATGGCTACACCTTC.

V gene TRBV25-1 combines with J gene TRBJ1-5; TRBD1 aligns across 8 bases. The V segment lost 5 bases and the J segment 6 bases; nucleotides outside the gene matches: 3. The germline gives CDR1 MGHDK, CDR2 SYGVNS. The CDR3 has 13 residues. CDR3: CASSSGGGQPQHF. The CDR3 bases are TGTGCCAGCAGTTCAGGGGGCGGTCAGCCCCAGCATTTT.

This clonotype was seen many times. The rearrangement uses TRBV5-1 and TRBJ1-4, with D maybe TRBD1 (6 bases). This CDR3 has 14 amino acids. The V gene's germline CDR1 is SGHRS and CDR2 YFSETQ. Trimming stripped 2 bases from V and 8 bases from J, with 13 bases between. CDR3 in amino acids: CASSFGTWGEKLFF. CDR3 DNA sequence: TGCGCCAGCAGCTTCGGGACATGGGGAGAAAAACTGTTTTTT.

This clonotype was detected ten times or more. This chain joins TRBV12-3 or TRBV12-4 and TRBJ2-7; 7 bases agree with TRBD2. The CDR3 has 13 amino acids. V gave up 6 bases and J gave up 3 bases; unmatched junction bases: 5. The chain's CDR3 is CASSTSVDYEQYF. The CDR3 DNA reads TGTGCCAGCAGCACTAGCGTGGACTACGAGCAGTACTTC.

This clonotype showed up many times. The rearrangement links TRBV5-1 to TRBJ1-3; 7 positions agree with TRBD1. From germline, CDR1 is SGHRS and CDR2 YFSETQ. This CDR3 contains 15 residues. J was trimmed by 4 bases and V by 4 bases; bases with no gene match: 8. The chain's CDR3 is CASSHTGEKGNTIYF. CDR3 DNA: TGCGCCAGCAGCCATACAGGGGAGAAAGGAAACACCATATATTTT.

V usage is TRBV6-2 or TRBV6-3 and J usage is TRBJ2-6; the D gene is possibly TRBD2 (5 bases). V was pared by 7 bases and J by 4 bases, with 14 bases between. CDR1 is MNHEY and CDR2 is SVGEGT in the germline V gene. The CDR3 extends over 15 amino acids. The CDR3 DNA reads as TGTGCCAGCACCTACCGGGGAGCAGGGGCCAACGTCCTGACTTTC. Its translation is CASTYRGAGANVLTF.

The chain links TRBV12-3 or TRBV12-4 to TRBJ1-1, with D uncertain. Trimming shortened V by 3 bases and J by 4 bases, and 9 bases separated the two germline ends. The CDR3 has 13 amino acids. The CDR3, as DNA: TGTGCCAGCAGTTTTGATCAGGCCACTGAAGCTTTCTTT. Translation: CASSFDQATEAFF.